The clone carrying this TCR beta chain appeared once. This entry comes from a study of blood T cell repertoires in COVID-19. Study summary: Italy, Spain and the United States were the sources of the convalescent and acute COVID-19 samples.

TCRdb keeps only in-frame clones here, not all; method: immunoSEQ multiplex PCR. The table has approximately 150,000 clones, approximately 85% seen once; the top ten hold 3% to 3.5%. The CDR3 runs 14 residues. In germline, CDR1 is GTSNPN, CDR2 SVGIG (reference sequence). Between the trimmed V and J ends, which lost 2 bases and 5 bases, there was a span of 16 bases. Cohorts were assigned according to the clinical history that participants reported. The V gene is TRBV30, the J gene TRBJ2-7; D is perhaps TRBD2 (7 bases). The sequence was obtained from a woman aged 50 to 60 with acute COVID-19. Sequencing input: PBMCs or T cells enriched from blood (not recorded which). The CDR3 is CAWSKGGGSDEQYF. The CDR3 coding sequence is TGTGCCTGGAGTAAGGGGGGAGGGAGCGACGAGCAGTACTTC.